This entry lists 29 T cell receptor beta chains sequenced from one sample in a study of T cells in lung cancer brain metastases. The repertoire was sequenced with immunoSEQ multiplex PCR; TCRdb's copy has only in-frame clones and lacks some. The table lists thousands of clones, 84% of them singletons. Source material: tumor tissue from the primary lung tumor. The receptors were gathered from a woman aged 45-59 years with non-small cell lung cancer.

This rearrangement joins TRBV9 to TRBJ2-1, with D perhaps matching TRBD2 (5 bases). The germline V gene has CDR1 SGDLS and CDR2 YYNGEE. The CDR3 is 15 amino acids. V shed 2 bases and J shed 4 bases, with 13 bases lying between them. The CDR3 nucleotides are TGTGCCAGCAGCGTTATGGGAGTCGCTTACAATGAGCAGTTCTTC. Encoded protein: CASSVMGVAYNEQFF.

This clone has a handful of counts. The V gene is TRBV7-9, the J gene TRBJ2-2, with TRBD2 matching over 13 bases. Per the germline V gene, CDR1 is SEHNR and CDR2 is FQNEAQ (reference sequence). J gave up 0 bases and V 4 bases, and 5 bases lay outside the gene matches. This CDR3 region has 18 residues. Here the CDR3 DNA reads TGTGCCAGCAGCTCAGGGACTAGCGGGACCGCGAACACCGGGGAGCTGTTTTTT. Protein sequence: CASSSGTSGTANTGELFF.

The rearrangement joins TRBV28 to TRBJ2-7; D remains ambiguous. Germline V gene data show CDR1 as MDHEN and CDR2 as SYDVKM. V lost 3 bases to trimming and J lost 4 bases, with 7 bases between them. The CDR3 covers 12 residues. The CDR3 region has the DNA TGTGCCAGCAGTTTGGGTCAATACGAGCAGTACTTC. Translated, it gives CASSLGQYEQYF.

In its sample, this clone was seen a few times. CDR3 nucleotides: TGTGCCTGGAGTGTAGGGGTAGCGGGGGCCTTTTTACGAGGGACCCAGTACTTC. This encodes CAWSVGVAGAFLRGTQYF. The gene calls are TRBV30 and TRBJ2-5; 9 nucleotides align to TRBD2. The CDR3 loop spans 18 amino acids. V lost 0 bases, J lost 7 bases, and 18 bases stayed unmatched. The germline V gene encodes CDR1 GTSNPN and CDR2 SVGIG (reference sequence).

The chain links TRBV7-3 to TRBJ2-3; TRBD2 matches at 8 bases. The ends lost 2 bases at V and 2 bases at J; junction bases unmatched: 3. This CDR3 has 15 amino acids. In germline, CDR1 is SGHTA, CDR2 FQGTGA. CDR3 residues: CASSLRGGPTDTQYF. CDR3 sequence (DNA): TGTGCCAGCAGCTTACGCGGGGGGCCCACAGATACGCAGTATTTT.

This chain uses TRBV28 with TRBJ1-5; a weak D match, TRBD1 (6 bases). CDR3 length: 14 amino acids. Trimming removed 5 bases at V and 2 bases at J, with 10 bases between. Germline V gene lookup returns CDR1 MDHEN and CDR2 SYDVKM. As DNA, the CDR3 is TGTGCCAGCAGTCCAAGGGGGGGCAATCAGCCCCAGCATTTT. It codes for CASSPRGGNQPQHF.

The chain recombines TRBV14 with TRBJ1-1; D possibly corresponds to TRBD1 (6 bases). Between the trimmed V and J ends, which lost 3 bases and 7 bases, there was a span of 21 bases. Germline CDR1 reads SGHDN; CDR2 reads FVKESK. CDR3 length: 16 amino acids. As DNA, the CDR3 is TGTGCCAGCAGCCATCGCCCAGCGGGGGCGGAGGGTGAAGCTTTCTTT. Protein: CASSHRPAGAEGEAFF.

The chain has TRBV7-9 and TRBJ2-3; perhaps TRBD1 as D (6 bases). Germline V CDR1 and CDR2: SEHNR, FQNEAQ (reference sequence). The V gene lost 2 bases and the J gene lost 4 bases, with 16 bases spanning the gap. The CDR3 length is 16 residues. The CDR3 DNA reads TGTGCCAGCAGCTTACCAGGGGTCGGGCCGGCAGATACGCAGTATTTT. Protein product: CASSLPGVGPADTQYF.

The chain uses TRBV2 and TRBJ2-2; D gene ambiguous. Trimming cost V 0 bases and J 1 base, with 6 bases left between them. The V gene's germline CDR1 is SNHLY and CDR2 FYNNEI. CDR3 length equals 15 residues. The DNA for the CDR3 is TGTGCCAGCAGTGAAGCGCGAGGGAACACCGGGGAGCTGTTTTTT. Its protein is CASSEARGNTGELFF.

The CDR3 nucleotides read TGTGCCAGCTCATCCTTCTCCCTAACAGATACGCAGTATTTT. Translated: CASSSFSLTDTQYF. The genes are TRBV18 and TRBJ2-3; no reliable D call. Trimming left V 5 bases short and J 3 bases short, with 12 bases between. Germline V lookup: CDR1 KGHSH, CDR2 LQKENI. The length of the CDR3 is 14 residues.

V and J are TRBV18 and TRBJ2-7; 8 nucleotides agree with TRBD1. CDR1 is KGHSH and CDR2 is LQKENI in the germline V gene. V trimming: 5 bases; J trimming: 2 bases; junction bases outside the gene matches: 8. The CDR3 has 15 amino acids. CDR3 DNA: TGTGCCAGCTCAGCGGACAGGGCTTTCACCTACGAGCAGTACTTC. It specifies CASSADRAFTYEQYF.

The chain combines TRBV19 with TRBJ1-4, with D possibly matching TRBD1 (6 bases). The CDR3 is made up of 14 amino acids. Trimming stripped 5 bases from V and 6 bases from J, with 13 bases between. In germline, CDR1 is LNHDA, CDR2 SQIVND (reference sequence). The DNA of the CDR3 is TGTGCCAGTAGTCCCGGGGGCTCCTATGAAAAACTGTTTTTT. This gives the protein CASSPGGSYEKLFF.

The genes are TRBV9 and TRBJ2-3, with 12 nucleotides matching TRBD2. Trimming cost V 3 bases and J 4 bases; bases outside gene matches: 3. Germline V gene data show CDR1 as SGDLS and CDR2 as YYNGEE. The CDR3 contains 15 residues. CDR3 DNA sequence: TGTGCCAGCAGCGCTAGCGGGAGGGGGGCAGATACGCAGTATTTT. Translated: CASSASGRGADTQYF.

The chain uses TRBV11-3 and TRBJ2-1, with 7 bases lining up with TRBD2. The trim removed 1 base at V and 5 bases at J, leaving 14 bases unmatched. The germline gives CDR1 SGHNT, CDR2 YENEEA. This CDR3 is built from 18 residues. The CDR3 sequence is CASSLGWARERGNNEQFF. The CDR3 DNA reads TGTGCCAGCAGCTTAGGTTGGGCGCGGGAGAGAGGGAACAATGAGCAGTTCTTC.

This chain uses TRBV5-1 with TRBJ2-3; tentative D call: TRBD2 (5 bases). V shed 4 bases and J shed 8 bases, with 20 bases lying between them. Germline values: CDR1 SGHRS, CDR2 YFSETQ. The CDR3 loop spans 15 amino acids. The CDR3 DNA is TGCGCCAGCAGCAAGCCGGAGGCGGCGGTAGGTACGCAGTATTTT. Translated: CASSKPEAAVGTQYF.

CDR3 protein: CATQGDTVLGRGNEQFF. The CDR3 DNA reads as TGTGCCACCCAGGGGGACACAGTGCTAGGAAGGGGCAATGAGCAGTTCTTC. The chain employs TRBV5-4 and TRBJ2-1; the match to TRBD1 covers 7 bases. CDR1 and CDR2 from the germline V gene are SGHNT and YYREEE (reference sequence). This CDR3 is built from 17 residues. The junction had 21 bases not matched to a gene; V was cut back by 9 bases and J by 6 bases.

This clone was counted once. The CDR3 nucleotides read TGCAGTGTCTTGGCTGAAAAACTGTTTTTT. Its protein is CSVLAEKLFF. The rearrangement uses TRBV20-1 and TRBJ1-4; D is ambiguous. V was pared by 7 bases and J by 7 bases, with 7 bases between. The germline gives CDR1 DFQATT, CDR2 SNEGSKA (reference sequence). This CDR3 is 10 amino acids long.

With regard to this clone: The junction and the germline gene differ at one end; a read error may be behind it. The chain employs TRBV6-4 and TRBJ2-6, with 7 bases fitting TRBD1. The V gene's germline CDR1 is MRHNA and CDR2 SNTAGT. The CDR3 is 16 residues long. In DNA form, the CDR3 reads TGTGCCAGCAGTAACTCAGGGGGCTCTGGGGCCAACGTCCTGACTTTC. Amino acid sequence: CASSNSGGSGANVLTF.

About this clone itself: An end of the junction differs from the germline gene, which may be a read error. The V gene is TRBV5-6, the J gene TRBJ2-1; D not resolved. The length of the CDR3 is 15 residues. In germline, CDR1 is SGHDT, CDR2 YYEEEE. CDR3 sequence reads: CVSSLWRGVGNEQFF. In DNA form, the CDR3 reads TGTGTCAGCAGCTTATGGAGAGGAGTGGGCAATGAGCAGTTCTTC.

V usage is TRBV28 and J usage is TRBJ1-5, with D possibly matching TRBD1 (6 bases). Trimming cost V 5 bases and J 9 bases, with 11 bases left between them. The CDR3 length is 12 residues. Germline V gene sequence: CDR1 MDHEN, CDR2 SYDVKM. CDR3 amino acids: CASSLTGRPQHF. CDR3 in DNA: TGTGCCAGCAGTCTAACAGGGCGGCCCCAGCATTTT. Complete variable domain (other parts from reference TRBV28 and TRBJ1-5): DVKVTQSSRYLVKRTGEKVFLECVQDMDHENMFWYRQDPGLGLRLIYFSYDVKMKEKGDIPEGYSVSREKKERFSLILESASTNQTSMYLCASSLTGRPQHFGDGTRLSIL.

V gene TRBV2 combines with J gene TRBJ1-4; D is undetermined. V gave up 7 bases and J gave up 5 bases, with 8 bases separating them. Germline V lookup: CDR1 SNHLY, CDR2 FYNNEI. CDR3 length: 12 amino acids. In DNA form, the CDR3 reads TGTGCCAGCACACGGGAGAATGAAAAACTGTTTTTT. This codes for CASTRENEKLFF.

The chain employs TRBV2 and TRBJ1-1, with 8 bases matching TRBD1. V was pared by 4 bases and J by 4 bases, with 8 bases of the junction left unmatched. There are 15 residues in the CDR3. Germline V gene sequence: CDR1 SNHLY, CDR2 FYNNEI. The CDR3 region has the DNA TGTGCCAGCAGTGGCCTGGACAGGGTGGGCACTGAAGCTTTCTTT. It translates to CASSGLDRVGTEAFF.

This rearrangement joins TRBV5-1 to TRBJ2-5, with unresolved D. The CDR3 spans 13 residues. V lost 1 base and J lost 3, with 7 bases in between. Germline V gene lookup returns CDR1 SGHRS and CDR2 YFSETQ. In DNA form, the CDR3 reads TGCGCCAGCAGCTTGATTGTAGAAGAGACCCAGTACTTC. Protein product: CASSLIVEETQYF.

About this clone itself: At the DNA level, this CDR3 is encoded by other sequences in the same sample as well. J is TRBJ2-2 and V is TRBV4-2, with D possibly being TRBD1 (6 bases). In germline, CDR1 is LGHNA, CDR2 YNFKEQ. This CDR3 comprises 14 residues. The DNA for the CDR3 is TGTGCATGCAGGGGCGGGTTGGGGACCGGGGAGCTGTTTTTT. This gives the protein CACRGGLGTGELFF.

The chain recombines TRBV7-9 with TRBJ2-7, with 10 bases identical to TRBD1. Per germline, CDR1 SEHNR and CDR2 FQNEAQ (reference sequence). J was trimmed by 3 bases and V by 1 base; bases with no gene match: 9. The CDR3 consists of 17 residues. In DNA form, the CDR3 reads TGTGCCAGCAGCTTAGGGGGCGGACAGGGGGAAAACTACGAGCAGTACTTC. It is translated as CASSLGGGQGENYEQYF. Full variable domain (rest looked up from reference TRBV7-9 and TRBJ2-7): DTGVSQNPRHKITKRGQNVTFRCDPISEHNRLYWYRQTLGQGPEFLTYFQNEAQLEKSRLLSDRFSAERPKGSFSTLEIQRTEQGDSAMYLCASSLGGGQGENYEQYFGPGTRLTVT.

The chain carries TRBV4-2 and TRBJ2-3; TRBD2 might be the D (5 bases). V was clipped by 0 bases and J by 4 bases, with 14 bases between them. This CDR3 has 16 residues. Per the germline V gene, CDR1 is LGHNA and CDR2 is YNFKEQ. The CDR3 DNA reads as TGTGCCAGCAGCCAAGACCCGGGATTTGGCGCAGATACGCAGTATTTT. This sequence encodes CASSQDPGFGADTQYF.

The genes are TRBV12-5 and TRBJ2-1; a possible D gene is TRBD2 (5 bases). Germline CDR1 reads LGHNT; CDR2 reads FRNRAP. Trimming took 6 bases from V and 6 from J, leaving 12 bases between them. The CDR3 contains 13 residues. The CDR3 here is CASGNLAANEQFF. CDR3 DNA sequence: TGTGCTAGTGGGAATCTAGCTGCCAATGAGCAGTTCTTC.

The chain employs TRBV4-1 and TRBJ2-7, with D possibly being TRBD2 (5 bases). V was pared by 0 bases and J by 6 bases, with 15 bases between. The CDR3 has 15 residues. From germline, CDR1 is MGHRA and CDR2 YSYEKL. The CDR3 bases are TGCGCCAGCAGCCAAGACTCCAGCGCGGGTCTCGAGCAGTACTTC. The encoded protein is CASSQDSSAGLEQYF.

Note on this clone: The sample holds other DNA sequences that translate to the same CDR3. V gene TRBV28 combines with J gene TRBJ2-5; no reliable D call. This CDR3 region has 14 residues. Trimming took 6 bases from V and 3 from J, leaving 14 bases between them. CDR1 and CDR2 (germline): MDHEN, SYDVKM. The CDR3 sequence: CASSRGGREETQYF. The CDR3, as DNA: TGTGCCAGCAGCCGAGGTGGGCGAGAAGAGACCCAGTACTTC.